What follows are 29 T cell receptor beta chains derived from one specimen sequenced in a study of cytomegalovirus exposure and HLA in healthy donors. Clones were sequenced by immunoSEQ multiplex PCR, and TCRdb holds only the in-frame ones, with some missing. The sample shows about 56,000 clones, 93% of them seen only once. What was sequenced was PBMCs. These TCRs come from a woman younger than 30 in good health and CMV-seropositive.

The rearrangement links TRBV7-8 to TRBJ1-6; D not certain. Germline CDR1 SGHVS, CDR2 FQNEAQ. V was clipped by 2 bases and J by 8 bases, with 4 bases between them. CDR3 length equals 12 residues. In DNA, the CDR3 is TGTGCCAGCAGCTTAACGGATTCACCCCTCCACTTT. Translation gives CASSLTDSPLHF. Together with reference TRBV7-8 and TRBJ1-6, the CDR3 gives the full variable domain: GAGVSQSPRYKVAKRGQDVALRCDPISGHVSLFWYQQALGQGPEFLTYFQNEAQLDKSGLPSDRFFAERPEGSVSTLKIQRTQQEDSAVYLCASSLTDSPLHFGNGTRLTVT.

This rearrangement joins TRBV4-2 to TRBJ2-7, with a possible D match to TRBD2 (6 bases). Germline lookup yields CDR1 LGHNA and CDR2 YNFKEQ. CDR3 length: 17 residues. The germline V and J ends were trimmed by 0 bases and 7 bases, with 22 bases remaining between them. CDR3 sequence: CASSQDRRGQERGEQYF. CDR3 sequence (DNA): TGTGCCAGCAGCCAAGATCGGCGGGGCCAGGAAAGAGGAGAGCAGTACTTC.

The gene calls are TRBV15 and TRBJ1-1; 8 bases are shared with TRBD1. The CDR3 contains 15 residues. Germline lookup yields CDR1 LNHNV and CDR2 YYDKDF (reference sequence). V lost 2 bases and J lost 1; bases outside the gene matches: 3. The CDR3 bases are TGTGCCACCAGCAGACCTCAGGGGGCGAACACTGAAGCTTTCTTT. It encodes CATSRPQGANTEAFF.

J is TRBJ1-1 and V is TRBV11-3; possibly TRBD1 for D (6 bases). The germline V and J ends were trimmed by 5 bases and 1 base, with 8 bases remaining between them. The CDR3 is 13 amino acids. Germline V gene sequence: CDR1 SGHNT, CDR2 YENEEA. CDR3 protein: CASSTTGNTEAFF. CDR3 DNA: TGTGCCAGCAGCACGACAGGGAACACTGAAGCTTTCTTT.

The gene calls are TRBV15 and TRBJ1-6; 7 bases fit TRBD1. The germline gives CDR1 LNHNV, CDR2 YYDKDF (reference sequence). CDR3 length: 14 amino acids. The junction had 5 bases not matched to a gene; V was cut back by 7 bases and J by 5 bases. CDR3 DNA sequence: TGTGCCACCAACCAGGGGGTGAATAATTCACCCCTCCACTTT. Protein: CATNQGVNNSPLHF.

The J gene is TRBJ2-5, the V gene TRBV7-3, with D possibly TRBD2 on 5 matching bases. Trimming took off 2 bases at V and 7 bases at J, with 20 bases between the two ends. Germline-derived CDR1 and CDR2 are SGHTA and FQGTGA. The CDR3 consists of 16 residues. CDR3 sequence reads: CASSLGGVGIDGTQYF. As DNA, the CDR3 is TGTGCCAGCAGCTTAGGTGGGGTCGGGATTGACGGGACCCAGTACTTC.

CDR3 DNA: TGTGCCAGCAGCCCTAACAGGGCTGGGGCCAACGTCCTGACTTTC. It translates to CASSPNRAGANVLTF. The rearrangement links TRBV7-9 to TRBJ2-6; possibly TRBD1 for D (6 bases). The germline V gene encodes CDR1 SEHNR and CDR2 FQNEAQ (reference sequence). V shed 5 bases and J shed 2 bases, with 10 bases lying between them. This CDR3 has 15 amino acids. Full variable domain (outside the CDR3, taken from reference TRBV7-9 and TRBJ2-6): DTGVSQNPRHKITKRGQNVTFRCDPISEHNRLYWYRQTLGQGPEFLTYFQNEAQLEKSRLLSDRFSAERPKGSFSTLEIQRTEQGDSAMYLCASSPNRAGANVLTFGAGSRLTVL.

The chain links TRBV9 to TRBJ1-2; TRBD1 might be the D (6 bases). Trimming removed 3 bases from V and 4 bases from J, with 19 bases in between. CDR3 size: 16 residues. CDR1 and CDR2 from the germline V gene are SGDLS and YYNGEE. CDR3 DNA sequence: TGTGCCAGCAGCGACAATTACAGGGAATGGACCTATGGCTACACCTTC. Translation gives CASSDNYREWTYGYTF.

A remark on this clone: One end of the junction varies from germline; a read error may be responsible. CDR3 in DNA: TGCGCCAGCAGTCACCCCTTCTGGGTAGTGCTTTCACACGCGACAGTGGGGGGCTTT. This translates into CASSHPFWVVLSHATVGGF. V usage is TRBV23-1 and J usage is TRBJ1-1; the D gene is possibly TRBD1 (5 bases). TRBV23-1 is designated an ORF whose function remains uncertain. CDR3 size: 19 residues.

The chain recombines TRBV7-2 with TRBJ1-1; D is unclear. Germline V gives CDR1 SGHTA, CDR2 FQGNSA. Trimming removed 5 bases at V and 7 bases at J, with 17 bases between. This CDR3 is 14 amino acids long. The CDR3 here is CASSEYPSGYEAFF. CDR3 DNA sequence: TGTGCCAGCAGCGAGTACCCGTCGGGTTATGAAGCTTTCTTT.

This chain joins TRBV6-5 and TRBJ2-3, with D possibly being TRBD1 (5 bases). The V end lost 2 bases, the J end lost 0 bases, and 9 bases lay between the germline ends. The CDR3 consists of 15 residues. Per the germline V gene, CDR1 is MNHEY and CDR2 is SVGAGI. CDR3 nucleotide sequence: TGTGCCAGCAGTTACCACAGGACGAGCACAGATACGCAGTATTTT. It codes for CASSYHRTSTDTQYF.

This chain connects TRBV7-9 to TRBJ1-2, with a possible D match to TRBD1 (5 bases). V was clipped by 1 base and J by 4 bases, with 10 bases between them. The germline gives CDR1 SEHNR, CDR2 FQNEAQ (reference sequence). This CDR3 has 14 residues. CDR3 protein: CASSLDLTGYGYTF. In DNA, the CDR3 is TGTGCCAGCAGCTTAGACTTAACAGGCTATGGCTACACCTTC.

The chain employs TRBV5-4 and TRBJ2-2; 8 bases are shared with TRBD2. The V and J ends lost 4 bases and 7 bases, in that order; junction bases with no gene match: 6. From germline, CDR1 is SGHNT and CDR2 YYREEE (reference sequence). The CDR3 has 14 residues. The CDR3 nucleotides read TGTGCCAGCAGCCTGCGGGGGGCGGGCGGGGAGCTGTTTTTT. This encodes CASSLRGAGGELFF. Full variable domain (remainder filled in from reference TRBV5-4 and TRBJ2-2): ETGVTQSPTHLIKTRGQQVTLRCSSQSGHNTVSWYQQALGQGPQFIFQYYREEENGRGNFPPRFSGLQFPNYSSELNVNALELDDSALYLCASSLRGAGGELFFGEGSRLTVL.

The chain carries TRBV14 and TRBJ2-2, with TRBD1 as a possible D gene (5 bases). The CDR3 is made up of 17 amino acids. The V end was cut by 4 bases, the J end by 4 bases, with 19 bases between. Germline-derived CDR1 and CDR2 are SGHDN and FVKESK. The CDR3 DNA reads TGTGCCAGCAGCCGAACCGACAGCCACTTATTCACCGGGGAGCTGTTTTTT. This encodes CASSRTDSHLFTGELFF.

The CDR3 protein is CASSLWGGKTQYF. The CDR3 region has the DNA TGTGCCAGCAGCTTGTGGGGGGGGAAGACCCAGTACTTC. This rearrangement joins TRBV5-8 to TRBJ2-5; the match to TRBD2 covers 7 bases. J gave up 6 bases and V 1 base, and 3 bases lay outside the gene matches. The germline gives CDR1 SGHTS, CDR2 YDEGEE. This CDR3 region has 13 residues.

The CDR3 is CASSVAGGPNTEAFF. The CDR3 bases are TGTGCCAGCAGCGTAGCTGGCGGGCCGAACACTGAAGCTTTCTTT. The rearrangement joins TRBV9 to TRBJ1-1; D remains unclear. CDR1 and CDR2 (germline): SGDLS, YYNGEE. CDR3 size: 15 residues. The germline V and J ends were trimmed by 0 bases and 1 base, with 10 bases remaining between them.

This chain links TRBV27 with TRBJ1-2; D not resolved. Per germline, CDR1 MNHEY and CDR2 SMNVEV (reference sequence). The CDR3 length is 14 residues. V was trimmed by 5 bases and J by 7 bases, leaving 17 bases between them. The CDR3 nucleotides read TGTGCCAGCAGTCTCTACTCTCACCGGGGTGGCTACACCTTC. Protein sequence: CASSLYSHRGGYTF.

V is TRBV7-2 and J is TRBJ1-6; D may be TRBD1 (6 bases). Deletions cut 5 bases from V and 14 bases from J, with 25 bases between. Germline V gene data show CDR1 as SGHTA and CDR2 as FQGNSA. The CDR3 totals 16 residues. The CDR3 loop reads CASSLSQPGQTGALHF. In DNA form, the CDR3 reads TGTGCCAGCAGCCTAAGCCAACCTGGACAGACTGGGGCCCTCCACTTT.

The chain carries TRBV7-9 and TRBJ1-2; 7 nucleotides agree with TRBD1. Per germline, CDR1 SEHNR and CDR2 FQNEAQ (reference sequence). Trimming cost V 5 bases and J 4 bases; bases outside gene matches: 7. The CDR3 loop spans 14 amino acids. CDR3 in DNA: TGTGCCAGCAGCCCCAAGGGGGACAGCTATGGCTACACCTTC. Translating it yields CASSPKGDSYGYTF.

This clone is labeled as medium-sized. The V call is TRBV9, the J call TRBJ1-4, with D possibly being TRBD1 (5 bases). Trimming removed 3 bases from V and 8 bases from J, with 17 bases in between. The CDR3 runs 15 residues. Germline CDR1 is SGDLS and CDR2 is YYNGEE. The CDR3 reads CASSGSGLSGEKLFF. The CDR3 DNA follows: TGTGCCAGCAGCGGATCCGGGCTCTCAGGGGAAAAACTGTTTTTT.

V is TRBV29-1 and J is TRBJ2-1, with a tentative D call TRBD1 (6 bases). Trimming removed 5 bases from V and 1 base from J, with 15 bases in between. CDR3 length: 15 amino acids. Looked up from germline, CDR1 is SQVTM and CDR2 is ANQGSEA. The CDR3 bases are TGCAGCGTTTCTGGGGGCGGTGTGTCCTACAATGAGCAGTTCTTC. Amino acid sequence: CSVSGGGVSYNEQFF.

To note about this clone: Other DNA sequences of this sample code for an identical CDR3. The rearrangement joins TRBV6-4 to TRBJ1-6; the D is unclear. This CDR3 has 13 residues. Germline V lookup: CDR1 MRHNA, CDR2 SNTAGT. V dropped 2 bases and J dropped 6 bases, with 5 bases sitting between them. The CDR3 is CASSDRGNSPLHF. In DNA, the CDR3 is TGTGCCAGCAGTGACCGGGGTAATTCACCCCTCCACTTT.

This sequence joins TRBV19 and TRBJ2-5; 10 bases line up with TRBD2. V shed 0 bases, J shed 5 bases, and the junction held 3 bases outside the gene matches. CDR3 length: 15 residues. Germline V gene data show CDR1 as LNHDA and CDR2 as SQIVND (reference sequence). The CDR3 DNA sequence: TGTGCCAGTAGTATAGATCAGACTAGCGGGGAGACCCAGTACTTC. It specifies CASSIDQTSGETQYF. The variable domain in full, completed from reference TRBV19 and TRBJ2-5, reads DGGITQSPKYLFRKEGQNVTLSCEQNLNHDAMYWYRQDPGQGLRLIYYSQIVNDFQKGDIAEGYSVSREKKESFPLTVTSAQKNPTAFYLCASSIDQTSGETQYFGPGTRLLVL.

A single count supports this clone. This chain joins TRBV19 and TRBJ2-7; D call uncertain. Germline CDR1 and CDR2: LNHDA and SQIVND (reference sequence). This CDR3 comprises 14 residues. V lost 3 bases, J lost 0 bases, and 9 bases lay in between. The CDR3 DNA is TGTGCCAGTAGTATCCGGGTTCCCTCCTACGAGCAGTACTTC. Amino acid sequence: CASSIRVPSYEQYF.

V is TRBV6-5 and J is TRBJ2-5, with TRBD2 matching over 9 bases. The CDR3 is made up of 14 amino acids. The junction had 7 bases not matched to a gene; V was cut back by 6 bases and J by 5 bases. Germline V gives CDR1 MNHEY, CDR2 SVGAGI. In DNA form, the CDR3 reads TGTGCCAGCAGGGAGAGCGGGGGGTACGAGACCCAGTACTTC. Translated: CASRESGGYETQYF.

Points on this clone: Mismatch with germline at one junction end may stem from a read error. V gene TRBV29-1 combines with J gene TRBJ1-2; tentatively, D is TRBD1 (6 bases). CDR1 and CDR2 (germline): SQVTM, ANQGSEA. The CDR3 is 14 amino acids. The DNA for the CDR3 is TGCAGCGTTCAAGACGGGGGGGCTGGCTATGGCTACACCTTC. The encoded protein is CSVQDGGAGYGYTF.

V and J are TRBV5-4 and TRBJ2-7; 7 bases match TRBD2. The CDR3 covers 13 residues. From germline, CDR1 is SGHNT and CDR2 YYREEE (reference sequence). Germline trimming cut 4 bases from V and 6 bases from J; bases unmatched to any gene: 7. DNA for the CDR3: TGTGCCAGCAGCGGACGGACTAGTAGCGAGCAGTACTTC. It specifies CASSGRTSSEQYF.

On this clone itself: One junction end disagrees with the germline gene, perhaps due to a read error. The rearrangement joins TRBV7-7 to TRBJ1-2; no firm D call. CDR1 SSHAT and CDR2 FNYEAQ come from the germline V gene (reference sequence). This CDR3 comprises 9 residues. CDR3 nucleotide sequence: TGTGCCAGCAGCCGGGATGGCCCGTTC. Translation: CASSRDGPF.

The gene calls are TRBV7-3 and TRBJ2-3, with D unclear. Germline V lookup: CDR1 SGHTA, CDR2 FQGTGA. This CDR3 spans 14 amino acids. The V gene lost 0 bases and the J gene lost 0 bases, with 4 bases spanning the gap. DNA of the CDR3: TGTGCCAGCAGCTTAACGCGGAGCACAGATACGCAGTATTTT. Its translation is CASSLTRSTDTQYF.